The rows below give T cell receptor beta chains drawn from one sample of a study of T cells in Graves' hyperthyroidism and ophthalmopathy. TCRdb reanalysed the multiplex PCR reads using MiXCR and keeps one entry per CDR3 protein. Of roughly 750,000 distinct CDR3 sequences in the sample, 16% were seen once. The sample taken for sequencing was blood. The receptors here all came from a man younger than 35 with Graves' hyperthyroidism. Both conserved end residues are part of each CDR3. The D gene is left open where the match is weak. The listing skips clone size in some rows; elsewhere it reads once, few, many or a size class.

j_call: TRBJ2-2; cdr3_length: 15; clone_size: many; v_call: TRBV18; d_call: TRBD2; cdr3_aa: CASSPASGSTGELFF; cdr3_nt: TGTGCCAGCTCACCAGCCAGCGGGAGCACCGGGGAGCTGTTTTTT
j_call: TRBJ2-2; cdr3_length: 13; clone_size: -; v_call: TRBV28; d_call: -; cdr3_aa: CASARFGAGELFF; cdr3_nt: TGTGCCAGCGCCCGCTTTGGGGCCGGGGAGCTGTTTTTT
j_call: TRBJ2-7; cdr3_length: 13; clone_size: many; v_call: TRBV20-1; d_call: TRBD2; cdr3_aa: CSADSSGNYEQYF; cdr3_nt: TGCAGTGCTGATTCTAGCGGGAATTACGAGCAGTACTTC
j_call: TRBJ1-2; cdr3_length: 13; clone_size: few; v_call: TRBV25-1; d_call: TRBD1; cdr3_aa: CASSEQAGGGYTF; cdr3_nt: TGTGCCAGCAGTGAACAGGCAGGGGGCGGCTACACCTTC
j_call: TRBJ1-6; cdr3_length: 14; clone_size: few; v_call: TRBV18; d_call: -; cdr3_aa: CASSPGAGESPLHF; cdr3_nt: TGTGCCAGCTCACCAGGGGCAGGGGAATCACCCCTCCACTTT
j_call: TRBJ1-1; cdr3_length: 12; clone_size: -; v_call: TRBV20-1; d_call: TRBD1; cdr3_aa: CSADTGGTEAFF; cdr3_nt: TGCAGTGCTGACACAGGGGGGACTGAAGCTTTCTTT
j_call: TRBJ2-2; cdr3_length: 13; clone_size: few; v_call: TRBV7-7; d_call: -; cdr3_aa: CASSGQYTGELFF; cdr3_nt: TGTGCCAGCAGTGGACAGTACACCGGGGAGCTGTTTTTT
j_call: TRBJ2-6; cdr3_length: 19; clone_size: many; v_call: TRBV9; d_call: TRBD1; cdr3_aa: CASSGNRDSTPSGANVLTF; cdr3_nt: TGTGCCAGCAGCGGAAACCGGGACAGCACACCCTCTGGGGCCAACGTCCTGACTTTC
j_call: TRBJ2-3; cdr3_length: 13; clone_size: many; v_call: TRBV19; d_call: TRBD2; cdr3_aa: CASSTSGTDTQYF; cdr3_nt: TGCGCCAGCAGCACTAGCGGTACAGATACGCAGTATTTT
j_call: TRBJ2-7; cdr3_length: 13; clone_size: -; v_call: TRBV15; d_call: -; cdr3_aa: CATNRDSAYEQYF; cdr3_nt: TGTGCCACCAACAGGGATAGCGCCTACGAGCAGTACTTC
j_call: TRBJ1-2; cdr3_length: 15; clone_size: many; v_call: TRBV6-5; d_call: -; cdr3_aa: CASSYAGGRDYGYTF; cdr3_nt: TGTGCCAGCAGTTACGCTGGGGGGCGCGACTATGGCTACACCTTC
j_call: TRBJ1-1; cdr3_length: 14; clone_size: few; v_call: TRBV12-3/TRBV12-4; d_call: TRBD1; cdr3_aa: CASSLTGRSTEAFF; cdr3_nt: TGTGCCAGCAGCCTGACAGGGAGGTCCACTGAAGCTTTCTTT
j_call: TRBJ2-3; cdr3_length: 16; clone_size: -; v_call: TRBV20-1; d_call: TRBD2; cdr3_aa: CSASPHLAGVTDTQYF; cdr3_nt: TGCAGTGCTAGCCCGCATTTAGCGGGAGTAACAGATACGCAGTATTTT
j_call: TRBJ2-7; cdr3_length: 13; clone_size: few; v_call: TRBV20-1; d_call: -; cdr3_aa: CSVLGRGSYEQYF; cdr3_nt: TGCAGTGTGCTTGGTAGGGGGAGCTACGAGCAGTACTTC
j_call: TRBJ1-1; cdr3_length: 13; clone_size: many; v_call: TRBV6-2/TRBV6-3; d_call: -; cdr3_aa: CASSSGQYTEAFF; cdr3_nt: TGTGCCAGCAGTTCCGGACAGTACACTGAAGCTTTCTTT
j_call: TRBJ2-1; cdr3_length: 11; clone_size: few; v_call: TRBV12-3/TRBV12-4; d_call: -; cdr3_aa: CASSLREFQFF; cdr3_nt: TGTGCCAGCAGTTTGCGGGAATTTCAGTTCTTC
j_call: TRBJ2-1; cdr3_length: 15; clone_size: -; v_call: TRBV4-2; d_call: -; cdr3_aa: CASSQGQGGHNEQFF; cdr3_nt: TGTGCCAGCAGCCAAGGGCAGGGGGGCCACAATGAGCAGTTCTTC
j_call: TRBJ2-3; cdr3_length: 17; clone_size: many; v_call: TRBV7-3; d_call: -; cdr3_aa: CASSLMGVQSSTDTQYF; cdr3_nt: TGTGCCAGCAGCTTAATGGGGGTGCAGTCGAGCACAGATACGCAGTATTTT
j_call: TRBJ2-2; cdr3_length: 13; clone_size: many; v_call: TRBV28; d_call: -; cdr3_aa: CAAQKGGTGELFF; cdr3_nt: TGTGCCGCACAGAAGGGGGGCACCGGGGAGCTGTTTTTT
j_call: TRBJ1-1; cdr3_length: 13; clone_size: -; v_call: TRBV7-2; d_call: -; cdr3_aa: CASSSIWNTEAFF; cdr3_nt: TGTGCCAGCAGTTCTATATGGAACACTGAAGCTTTCTTT
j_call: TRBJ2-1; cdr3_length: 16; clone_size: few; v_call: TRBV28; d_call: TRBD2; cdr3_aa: CASSPPPGLADNEQFF; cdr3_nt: TGTGCCAGCAGTCCACCACCGGGACTAGCGGACAATGAGCAGTTCTTC
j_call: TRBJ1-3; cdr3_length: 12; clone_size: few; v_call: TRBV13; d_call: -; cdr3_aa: CASSRRENTIYF; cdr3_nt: TGTGCCAGCAGCCGTCGTGAGAACACCATATATTTT
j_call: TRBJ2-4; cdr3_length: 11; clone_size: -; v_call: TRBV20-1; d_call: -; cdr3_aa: CSMGLGVIQYF; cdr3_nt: TGCAGTATGGGATTGGGGGTCATTCAGTACTTC
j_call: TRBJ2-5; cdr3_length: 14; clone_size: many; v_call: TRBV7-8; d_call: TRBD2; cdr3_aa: CASSPEAGEETQYF; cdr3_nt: TGTGCCAGCAGCCCAGAGGCGGGAGAGGAGACCCAGTACTTC
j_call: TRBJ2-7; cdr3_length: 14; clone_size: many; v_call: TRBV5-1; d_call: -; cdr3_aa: CASSLLSSSYEQYF; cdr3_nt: TGCGCCAGCAGCTTGTTATCCTCCTCCTACGAGCAGTACTTC
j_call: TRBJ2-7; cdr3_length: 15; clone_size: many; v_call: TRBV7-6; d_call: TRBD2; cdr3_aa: CASSLASGASYEQYF; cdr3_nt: TGTGCCAGCAGCTTAGCTAGCGGGGCCTCCTACGAGCAGTACTTC
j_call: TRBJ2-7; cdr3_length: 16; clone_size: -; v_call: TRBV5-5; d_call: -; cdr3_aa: CASSLGLRDTSYEQYF; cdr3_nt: TGTGCCAGCAGCTTGGGTTTAAGGGACACCTCCTACGAGCAGTACTTC
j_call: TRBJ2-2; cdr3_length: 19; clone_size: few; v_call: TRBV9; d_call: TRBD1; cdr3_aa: CASSPRTGGGRRETGELFF; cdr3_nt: TGTGCCAGCAGCCCCCGGACAGGGGGCGGACGAAGGGAGACCGGGGAGCTGTTTTTT
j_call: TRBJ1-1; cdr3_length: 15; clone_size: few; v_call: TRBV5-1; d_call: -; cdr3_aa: CASSPMGESGTEAFF; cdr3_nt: TGCGCCAGCAGCCCCATGGGGGAGTCCGGCACTGAAGCTTTCTTT
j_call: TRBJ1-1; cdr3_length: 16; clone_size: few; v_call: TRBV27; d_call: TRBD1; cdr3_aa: CASSSLRTGRKTEAFF; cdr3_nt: TGTGCCAGCAGTTCTTTACGGACAGGGAGGAAGACTGAAGCTTTCTTT
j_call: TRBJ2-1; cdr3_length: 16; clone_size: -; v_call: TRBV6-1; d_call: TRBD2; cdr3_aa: CASRPGLASSYNEQFF; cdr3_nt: TGTGCCAGCAGGCCGGGACTAGCGTCTTCCTACAATGAGCAGTTCTTC
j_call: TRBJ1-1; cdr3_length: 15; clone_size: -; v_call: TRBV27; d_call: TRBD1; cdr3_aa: CASRARDRGQTEAFF; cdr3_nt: TGTGCCAGCAGAGCCCGGGACAGGGGGCAAACTGAAGCTTTCTTT
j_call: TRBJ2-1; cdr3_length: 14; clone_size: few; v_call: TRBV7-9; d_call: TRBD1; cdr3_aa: CASSRTGTNNEQFF; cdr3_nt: TGTGCCAGCAGCCGGACAGGGACGAACAATGAGCAGTTCTTC
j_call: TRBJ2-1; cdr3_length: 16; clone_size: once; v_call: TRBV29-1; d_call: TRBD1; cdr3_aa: CSARTAAGTVYNEPFF; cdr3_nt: TGCAGCGCCCGAACCGCCGCCGGGACAGTTTACAATGAGCCGTTCTTC
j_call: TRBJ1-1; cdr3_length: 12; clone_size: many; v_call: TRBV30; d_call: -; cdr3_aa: CAWSPLRTEAFF; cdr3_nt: TGTGCCTGGAGCCCCCTTAGAACTGAAGCTTTCTTT
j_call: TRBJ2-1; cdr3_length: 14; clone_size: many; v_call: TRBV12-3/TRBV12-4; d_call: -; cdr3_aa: CASSLLKLYNEQFF; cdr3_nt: TGTGCCAGCAGTTTGCTCAAGCTCTACAATGAGCAGTTCTTC
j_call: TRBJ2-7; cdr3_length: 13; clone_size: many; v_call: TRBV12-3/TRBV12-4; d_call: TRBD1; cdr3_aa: CASRNRGSYEQYF; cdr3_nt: TGTGCCAGCAGGAACAGGGGCTCCTACGAGCAGTACTTC
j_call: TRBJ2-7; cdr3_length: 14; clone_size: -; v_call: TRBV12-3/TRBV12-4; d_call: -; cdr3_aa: CASSPETGPYEQYF; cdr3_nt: TGTGCCAGCAGTCCAGAGACCGGCCCCTACGAGCAGTACTTC
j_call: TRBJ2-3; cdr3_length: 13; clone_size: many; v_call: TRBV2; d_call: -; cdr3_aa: CASSEAPGSTQYF; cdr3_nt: TGTGCCAGCAGTGAAGCCCCGGGATCTACGCAGTATTTT
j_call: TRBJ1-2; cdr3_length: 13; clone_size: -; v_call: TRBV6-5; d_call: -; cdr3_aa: CASSYREAGGYTF; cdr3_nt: TGTGCCAGCAGTTACAGGGAGGCCGGGGGCTACACCTTC
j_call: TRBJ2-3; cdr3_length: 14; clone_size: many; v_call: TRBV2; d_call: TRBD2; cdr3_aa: CASSASGLGYTQYF; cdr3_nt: TGTGCCAGCAGCGCCTCAGGACTAGGCTATACGCAGTATTTT
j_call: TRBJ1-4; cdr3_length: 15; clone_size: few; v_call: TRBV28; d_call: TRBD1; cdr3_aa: CASISGQVSNEKLFF; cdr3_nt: TGTGCCAGCATAAGCGGACAGGTTTCCAATGAAAAACTGTTTTTT
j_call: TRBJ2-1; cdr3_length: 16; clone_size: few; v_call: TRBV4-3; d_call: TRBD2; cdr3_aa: CASSQGGGVAYNEQFF; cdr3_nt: TGCGCCAGCAGCCAAGGGGGAGGGGTGGCGTACAATGAGCAGTTCTTC
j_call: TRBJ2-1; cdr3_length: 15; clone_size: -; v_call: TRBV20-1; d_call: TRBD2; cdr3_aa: CSARGTSGRAGEQFF; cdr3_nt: TGCAGTGCTAGAGGGACTAGCGGGAGGGCCGGTGAGCAGTTCTTC
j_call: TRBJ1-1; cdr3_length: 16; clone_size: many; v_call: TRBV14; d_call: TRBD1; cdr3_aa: CASSPLVGGVFTEAFF; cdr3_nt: TGTGCCAGCAGCCCGCTCGTAGGGGGCGTGTTCACTGAAGCTTTCTTT
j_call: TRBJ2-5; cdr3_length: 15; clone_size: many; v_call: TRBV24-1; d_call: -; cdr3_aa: CATSDPRTAGETQYF; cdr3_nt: TGTGCCACCAGTGATCCGCGCACCGCAGGAGAGACCCAGTACTTC
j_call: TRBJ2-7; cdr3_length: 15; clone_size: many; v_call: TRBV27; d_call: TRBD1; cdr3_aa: CASSSIQGNSYEQYF; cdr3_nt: TGTGCCAGCAGCTCCATACAGGGGAATTCTTACGAGCAGTACTTC
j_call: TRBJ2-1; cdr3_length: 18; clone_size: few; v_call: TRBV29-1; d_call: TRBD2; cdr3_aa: CSVELGLAPRGSYNEQFF; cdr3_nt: TGCAGCGTTGAATTAGGACTAGCGCCCCGGGGCTCCTACAATGAGCAGTTCTTC
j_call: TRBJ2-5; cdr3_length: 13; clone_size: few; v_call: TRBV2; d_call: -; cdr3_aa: CASNRDSQETQYF; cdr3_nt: TGTGCCAGCAATCGAGACAGTCAAGAGACCCAGTACTTC
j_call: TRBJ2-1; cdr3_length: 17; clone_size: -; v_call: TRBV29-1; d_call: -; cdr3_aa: CSVEPLTSLSSYNEQFF; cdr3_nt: TGCAGCGTTGAACCCCTCACCAGTCTGAGCTCCTACAATGAGCAGTTCTTC
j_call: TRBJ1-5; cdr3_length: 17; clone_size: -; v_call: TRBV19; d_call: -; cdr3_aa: CASIGGAGGRSNQPQHF; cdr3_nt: TGTGCCAGCATCGGAGGCGCAGGAGGTCGAAGCAATCAGCCCCAGCATTTT
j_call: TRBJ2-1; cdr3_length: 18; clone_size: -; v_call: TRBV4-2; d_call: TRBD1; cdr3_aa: CASSTTRAGQGTFGEQFF; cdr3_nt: TGTGCCAGCAGCACCACAAGGGCGGGACAGGGAACTTTTGGTGAGCAGTTCTTC
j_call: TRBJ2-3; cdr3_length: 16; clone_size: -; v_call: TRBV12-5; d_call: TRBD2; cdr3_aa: CASGLVASGYTDTQYF; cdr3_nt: TGTGCTAGTGGTTTGGTCGCTAGCGGGTACACAGATACGCAGTATTTT